This TCR beta chain was captured by sequencing in a study of T-cell reconstitution after alpha-beta-depleted transplantation in children (TCRdb year 2016). In terms of the full investigation: Using TCR repertoire profiling, the study quantitatively followed how T-cell immune reconstitution unfolded in children after TCRalphabeta/CD19-depleted allogeneic hematopoietic cell transplantation.

Library prep was done by PCR. The sequencing machine was an Illumina HiSeq 2500. TCR library preparation used molecular barcoding, with unique molecular identifiers applied to normalize quantification of the TCRbeta repertoire. TCRdb ran its own pipeline on the public reads, namely fastp trimming at Q25 and MiXCR clone calling, and kept in-frame beta chains. Every distinct CDR3 protein forms one entry, paired with its most common genes and DNA. In all, the sample holds about 340,000 distinct CDR3 sequences, and 13% of those were seen once. The ten largest clones capture 4.3% of the sample. With regard to this clonotype: Its antigen remains undetermined. Per-base qualities were not stored, and no clone one base away is much larger.

As encoded in the germline V gene, CDR1 is ENHRY while CDR2 is SYGVKD. Cut back by 6 bases and 4 bases, the V and J ends lie 6 bases apart. Measured from the cysteine to the phenylalanine, the CDR3 is 12 residues long. The retained sequence is limited to the CDR3, 36 bases, with the frame set at the first base. The origin of this receptor is a human donor who donated a stem cell graft to a child with Fanconi anemia. This material consisted of PBMCs, taken from the stem cell graft. The chain links TRBV10-3 with TRBJ2-2; no D gene is confidently identified. The nucleotide sequence reads as follows: TGTGCCATCAGATCCTCCACCGGGGAGCTGTTTTTT. This yields the protein CAIRSSTGELFF.